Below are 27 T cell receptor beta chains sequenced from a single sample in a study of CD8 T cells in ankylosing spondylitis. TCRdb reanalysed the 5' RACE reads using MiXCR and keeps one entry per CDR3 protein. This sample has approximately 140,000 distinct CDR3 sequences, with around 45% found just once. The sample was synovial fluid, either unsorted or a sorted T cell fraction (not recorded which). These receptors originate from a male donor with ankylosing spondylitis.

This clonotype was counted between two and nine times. The CDR3 protein is CASSLAPDADYGYTF. In DNA form, the CDR3 reads TGTGCCAGCAGCTTAGCGCCCGATGCGGACTATGGCTACACCTTC. This chain links TRBV7-9 with TRBJ1-2; D is uncertain. From germline, CDR1 is SEHNR and CDR2 FQNEAQ (reference sequence). The CDR3 runs 15 residues. Trimming shortened V by 0 bases and J by 3 bases, and 11 bases separated the two germline ends.

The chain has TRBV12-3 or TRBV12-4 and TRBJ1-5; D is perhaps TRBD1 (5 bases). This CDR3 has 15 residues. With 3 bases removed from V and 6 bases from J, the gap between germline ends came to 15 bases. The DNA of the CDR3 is TGTGCCAGCAGTTTCGGAGGGTGGGGGGGTCAGCCCCAGCATTTT. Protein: CASSFGGWGGQPQHF.

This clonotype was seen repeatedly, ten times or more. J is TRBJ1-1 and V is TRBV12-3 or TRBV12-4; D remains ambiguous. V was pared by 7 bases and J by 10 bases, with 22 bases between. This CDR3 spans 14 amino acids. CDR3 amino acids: CASTKPTDEMRAFF. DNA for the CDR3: TGTGCCAGCACTAAACCAACCGACGAGATGCGAGCTTTCTTT.

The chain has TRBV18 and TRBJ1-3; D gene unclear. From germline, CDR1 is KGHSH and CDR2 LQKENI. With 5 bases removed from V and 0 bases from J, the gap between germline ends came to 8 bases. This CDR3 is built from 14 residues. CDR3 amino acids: CASSGRVSGNTIYF. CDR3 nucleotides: TGTGCCAGCTCAGGAAGAGTCTCTGGAAACACCATATATTTT.

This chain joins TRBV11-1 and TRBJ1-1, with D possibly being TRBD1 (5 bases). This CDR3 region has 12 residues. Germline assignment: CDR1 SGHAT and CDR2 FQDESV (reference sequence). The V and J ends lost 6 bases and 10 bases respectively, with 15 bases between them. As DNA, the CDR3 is TGTGCCAGCAGTTGGAGGGGCGCGGTAGCTTTCTTT. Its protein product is CASSWRGAVAFF. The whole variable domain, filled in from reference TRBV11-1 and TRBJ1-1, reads EAEVAQSPRYKITEKSQAVAFWCDPISGHATLYWYRQILGQGPELLVQFQDESVVDDSQLPKDRFSAERLKGVDSTLKIQPAELGDSAMYLCASSWRGAVAFFGQGTRLTVV.

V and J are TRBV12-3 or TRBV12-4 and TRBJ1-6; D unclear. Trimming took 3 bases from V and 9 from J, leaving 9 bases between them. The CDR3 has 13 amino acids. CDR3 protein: CASSFIVRSPLHF. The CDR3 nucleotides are TGTGCCAGCAGTTTTATTGTCCGTTCACCCCTCCACTTT.

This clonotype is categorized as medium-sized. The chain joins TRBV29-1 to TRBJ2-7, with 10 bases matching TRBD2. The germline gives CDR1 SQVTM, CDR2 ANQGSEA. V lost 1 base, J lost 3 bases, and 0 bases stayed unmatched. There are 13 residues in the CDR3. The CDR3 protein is CSVEGLAGYEQYF. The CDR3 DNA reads TGCAGCGTTGAAGGACTAGCGGGCTACGAGCAGTACTTC.

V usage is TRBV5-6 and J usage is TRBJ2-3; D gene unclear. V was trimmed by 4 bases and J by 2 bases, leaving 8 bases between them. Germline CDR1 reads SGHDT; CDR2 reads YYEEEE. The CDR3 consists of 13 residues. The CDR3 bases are TGTGCCAGCAGCGCCGATACCACAGATACGCAGTATTTT. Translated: CASSADTTDTQYF.

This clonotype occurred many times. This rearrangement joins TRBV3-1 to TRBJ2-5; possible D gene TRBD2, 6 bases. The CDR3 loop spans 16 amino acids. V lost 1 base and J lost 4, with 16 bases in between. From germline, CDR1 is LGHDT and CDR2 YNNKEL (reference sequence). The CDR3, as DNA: TGTGCCAGCAGCCAAGGGTTACGGGAGAATATAGAGACCCAGTACTTC. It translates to CASSQGLRENIETQYF.

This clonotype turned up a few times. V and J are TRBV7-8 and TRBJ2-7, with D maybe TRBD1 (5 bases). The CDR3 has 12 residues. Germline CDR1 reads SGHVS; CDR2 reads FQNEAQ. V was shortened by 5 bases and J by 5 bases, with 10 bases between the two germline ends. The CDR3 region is CASSPAGNEQYF. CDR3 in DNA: TGTGCCAGCAGCCCAGCAGGGAACGAGCAGTACTTC.

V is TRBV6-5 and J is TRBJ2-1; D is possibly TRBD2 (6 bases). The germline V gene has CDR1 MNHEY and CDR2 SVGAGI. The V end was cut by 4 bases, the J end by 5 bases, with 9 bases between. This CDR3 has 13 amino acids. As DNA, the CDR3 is TGTGCCAGCAGTTTAGCGGCCCACAATGAGCAGTTCTTC. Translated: CASSLAAHNEQFF.

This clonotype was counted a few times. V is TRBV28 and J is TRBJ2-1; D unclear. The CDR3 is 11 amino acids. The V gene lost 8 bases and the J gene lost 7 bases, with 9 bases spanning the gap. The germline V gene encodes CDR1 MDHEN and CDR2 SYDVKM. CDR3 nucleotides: TGTGCCAGCTATGCAACAAATGAGCAGTTCTTC. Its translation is CASYATNEQFF.

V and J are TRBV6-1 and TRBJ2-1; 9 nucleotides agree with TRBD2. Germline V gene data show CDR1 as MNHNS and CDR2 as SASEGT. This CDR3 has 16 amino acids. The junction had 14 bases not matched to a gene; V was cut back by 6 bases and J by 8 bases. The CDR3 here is CASSIVRGGPGYEQFF. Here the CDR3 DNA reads TGTGCCAGCAGCATAGTGCGGGGGGGTCCTGGGTATGAGCAGTTCTTC.

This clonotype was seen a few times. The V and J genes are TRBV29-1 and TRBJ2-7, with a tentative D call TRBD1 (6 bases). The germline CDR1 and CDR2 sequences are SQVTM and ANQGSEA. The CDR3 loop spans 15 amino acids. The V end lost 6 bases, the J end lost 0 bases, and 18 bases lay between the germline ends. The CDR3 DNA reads TGCAGCGTCGCGGATGGACAGCCGGACTCCTACGAGCAGTACTTC. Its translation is CSVADGQPDSYEQYF.

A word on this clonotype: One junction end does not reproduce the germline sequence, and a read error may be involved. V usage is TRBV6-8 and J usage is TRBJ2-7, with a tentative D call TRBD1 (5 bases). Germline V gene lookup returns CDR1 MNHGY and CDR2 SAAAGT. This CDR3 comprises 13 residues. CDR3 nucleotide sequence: TGTGCCGGCAGGGTGCGAGATCGGGTCGAGCAGTACTTC. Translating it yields CAGRVRDRVEQYF.

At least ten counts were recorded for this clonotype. The CDR3 here is CASSFRGWPYEQYF. CDR3 sequence (DNA): TGTGCCAGCAGTTTTCGGGGATGGCCCTACGAGCAGTACTTC. The rearrangement uses TRBV28 and TRBJ2-7, with a tentative D call TRBD2 (5 bases). The germline CDR1 and CDR2 sequences are MDHEN and SYDVKM. The CDR3 extends over 14 amino acids. V lost 3 bases, J lost 2 bases, and 11 bases lay in between. The complete variable domain, with remaining parts taken from reference TRBV28 and TRBJ2-7, reads DVKVTQSSRYLVKRTGEKVFLECVQDMDHENMFWYRQDPGLGLRLIYFSYDVKMKEKGDIPEGYSVSREKKERFSLILESASTNQTSMYLCASSFRGWPYEQYFGPGTRLTVT.

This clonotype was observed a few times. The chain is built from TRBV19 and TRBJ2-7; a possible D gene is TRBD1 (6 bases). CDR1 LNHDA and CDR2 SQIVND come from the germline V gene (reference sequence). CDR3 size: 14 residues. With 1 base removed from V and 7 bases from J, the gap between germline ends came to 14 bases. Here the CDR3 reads CASSIAGTPWEQYF. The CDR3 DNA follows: TGTGCCAGTAGTATAGCCGGGACACCGTGGGAGCAGTACTTC.

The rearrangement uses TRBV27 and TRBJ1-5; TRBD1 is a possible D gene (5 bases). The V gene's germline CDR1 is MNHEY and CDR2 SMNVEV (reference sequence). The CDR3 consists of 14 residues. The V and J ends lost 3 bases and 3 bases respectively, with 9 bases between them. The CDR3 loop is CASSLRGDNQPQHF. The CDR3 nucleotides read TGTGCCAGCAGTTTGCGGGGGGACAATCAGCCCCAGCATTTT.

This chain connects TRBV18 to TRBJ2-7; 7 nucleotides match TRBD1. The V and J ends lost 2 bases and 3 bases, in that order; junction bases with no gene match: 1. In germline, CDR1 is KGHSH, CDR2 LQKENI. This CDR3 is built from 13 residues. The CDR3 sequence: CASSPGDSYEQYF. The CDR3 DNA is TGTGCCAGCTCACCAGGGGACAGCTACGAGCAGTACTTC.

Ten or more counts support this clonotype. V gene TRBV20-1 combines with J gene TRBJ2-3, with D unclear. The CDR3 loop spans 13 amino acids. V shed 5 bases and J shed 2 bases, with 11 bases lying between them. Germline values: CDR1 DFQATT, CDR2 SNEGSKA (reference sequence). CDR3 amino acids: CSARPYYTDTQYF. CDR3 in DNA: TGCAGTGCTCGCCCTTACTACACAGATACGCAGTATTTT.

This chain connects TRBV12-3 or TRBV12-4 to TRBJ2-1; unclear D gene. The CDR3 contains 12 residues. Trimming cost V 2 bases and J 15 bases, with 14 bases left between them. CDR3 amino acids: CASSLTATPRFF. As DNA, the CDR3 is TGTGCCAGCAGTTTAACGGCCACCCCCCGGTTCTTC.

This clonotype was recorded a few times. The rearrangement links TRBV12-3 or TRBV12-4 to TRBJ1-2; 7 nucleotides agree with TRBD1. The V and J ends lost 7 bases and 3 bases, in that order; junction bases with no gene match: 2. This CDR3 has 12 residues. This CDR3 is CASKQGDYGYTF. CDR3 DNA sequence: TGTGCCAGCAAGCAGGGGGACTATGGCTACACCTTC.

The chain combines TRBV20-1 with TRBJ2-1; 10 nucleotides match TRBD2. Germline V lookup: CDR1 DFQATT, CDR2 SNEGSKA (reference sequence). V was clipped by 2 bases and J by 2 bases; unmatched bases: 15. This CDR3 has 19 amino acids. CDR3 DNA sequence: TGCAGTGCTAGACCGGCTAGCGGGAGCGGGACAGCCCCCTACAATGAGCAGTTCTTC. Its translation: CSARPASGSGTAPYNEQFF.

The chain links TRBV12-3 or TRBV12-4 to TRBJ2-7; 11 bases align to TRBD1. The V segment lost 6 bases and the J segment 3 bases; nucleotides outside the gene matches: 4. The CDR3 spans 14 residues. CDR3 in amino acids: CASRWTGGNYEQYF. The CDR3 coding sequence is TGTGCCAGCAGATGGACAGGGGGCAACTACGAGCAGTACTTC.

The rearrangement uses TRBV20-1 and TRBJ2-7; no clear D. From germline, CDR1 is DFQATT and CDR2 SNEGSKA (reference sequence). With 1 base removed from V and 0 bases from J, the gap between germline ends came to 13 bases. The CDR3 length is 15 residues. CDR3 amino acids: CSARVLTGGSYEQYF. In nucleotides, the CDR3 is TGCAGTGCTAGAGTGTTAACCGGCGGCTCCTACGAGCAGTACTTC.

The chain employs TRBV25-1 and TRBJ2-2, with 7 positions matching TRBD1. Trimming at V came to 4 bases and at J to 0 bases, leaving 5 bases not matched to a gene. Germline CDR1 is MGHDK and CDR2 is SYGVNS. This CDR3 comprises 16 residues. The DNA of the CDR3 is TGTGCCAGCAGTGCTGACAGGGCCTCGAACACCGGGGAGCTGTTTTTT. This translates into CASSADRASNTGELFF.

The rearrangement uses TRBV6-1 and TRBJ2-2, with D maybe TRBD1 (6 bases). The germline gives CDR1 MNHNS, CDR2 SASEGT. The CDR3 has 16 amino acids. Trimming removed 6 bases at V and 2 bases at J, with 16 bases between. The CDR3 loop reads CASSPDSTKNTGELFF. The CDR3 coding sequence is TGTGCCAGCAGCCCGGACAGCACCAAAAACACCGGGGAGCTGTTTTTT.